Below, one T cell receptor (beta chain) is given with its context. Antigen unknown. These data belong to a study of tumor-infiltrating lymphocytes in primary liver carcinoma. Study-wide points: It was tumor-adjacent and tumor-blood pairs that overlapped less than tumor region pairs did.

From 500 ng of total RNA, TCR beta-specific cDNA was reverse-transcribed using a constant-region primer. Slightly modified ARM-PCR with three nested multiplex PCR rounds yielded TCR beta libraries. The opening two PCR rounds, around 11 cycles each, paired TRBV1-TRBV30 forward primers with a C-beta reverse primer. TCRdb analysed the multiplex PCR reads with MiXCR anew, one entry per CDR3 protein. The table records about 320,000 distinct CDR3 sequences, about 60% of them present only once. In addition to blood RNA drawn from unsorted whole blood, germline DNA was extracted. CDR1 and CDR2 from the germline V gene are MGHRA and YSYEKL. With 4 bases removed from V and 0 bases from J, the gap between germline ends came to 10 bases. This CDR3 spans 15 amino acids.

The TCR originated in a middle-aged man with primary liver carcinoma and hepatitis B virus infection. Sequences were obtained from peripheral blood. V is TRBV4-1 and J is TRBJ1-3; D gene ambiguous. CDR3 amino acids: CASSLQLFSGNTIYF. The CDR3, as DNA: TGCGCCAGCAGCCTACAGCTGTTCTCTGGAAACACCATATATTTT.